This T cell receptor (beta chain) was sequenced for a study of blood T cell repertoires in COVID-19. Produced via immunoSEQ multiplex PCR; TCRdb's table is partial and in-frame only. This sample yields 200,000 to 250,000 clones, of which around 86% are seen a single time; about 4.8% belongs to the top ten. Seattle participants joined during active infection and were tracked over time. Trimming took off 0 bases at V and 4 bases at J, with 11 bases between the two ends. Germline CDR1 is SGHNT and CDR2 is YYREEE (reference sequence). This CDR3 comprises 14 residues. The sample comprised peripheral blood. This TCR derives from a woman between 70 and 85 years old with COVID-19, enrolled during active disease. The V and J genes are TRBV5-4 and TRBJ2-7; D unclear. The CDR3 here is CASSLVPAAYEQYF. Written as DNA, the CDR3 is TGTGCCAGCAGCTTGGTCCCGGCGGCGTACGAGCAGTACTTC.